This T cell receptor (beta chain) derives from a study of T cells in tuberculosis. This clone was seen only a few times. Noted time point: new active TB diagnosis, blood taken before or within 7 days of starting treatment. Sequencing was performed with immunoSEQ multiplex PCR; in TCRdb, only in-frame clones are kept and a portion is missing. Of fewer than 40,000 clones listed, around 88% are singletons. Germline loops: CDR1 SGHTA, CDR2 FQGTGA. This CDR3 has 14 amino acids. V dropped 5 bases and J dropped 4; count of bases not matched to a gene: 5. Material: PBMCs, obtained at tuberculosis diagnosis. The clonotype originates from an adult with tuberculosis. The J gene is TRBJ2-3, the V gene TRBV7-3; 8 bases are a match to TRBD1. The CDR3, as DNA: TGTGCCAGCAGCCGGACAGGGTTCCCAGATACGCAGTATTTT. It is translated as CASSRTGFPDTQYF.